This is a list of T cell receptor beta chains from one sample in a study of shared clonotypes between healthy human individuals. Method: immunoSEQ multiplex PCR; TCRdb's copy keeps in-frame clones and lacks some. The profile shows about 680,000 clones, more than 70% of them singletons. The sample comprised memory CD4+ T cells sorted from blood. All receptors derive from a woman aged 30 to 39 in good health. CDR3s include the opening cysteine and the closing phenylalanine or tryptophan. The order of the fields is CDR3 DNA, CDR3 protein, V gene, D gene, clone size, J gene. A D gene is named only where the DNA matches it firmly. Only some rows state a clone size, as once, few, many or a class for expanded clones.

TGTGCCAGCAGTTGGGATTATAGCAATCAGCCCCAGCATTTT CASSWDYSNQPQHF TRBV28 - - TRBJ1-5
TGTGCCAGTTCTCGGGACTCCGCCCACTACGAGCAGTACTTC CASSRDSAHYEQYF TRBV19 - - TRBJ2-7
TGTGCCAGCAGTAGACAGGGAATGAACACTGAAGCTTTCTTT CASSRQGMNTEAFF TRBV2 TRBD1 - TRBJ1-1
TGTGCCAGCAGCACCTCTGAGGAGGGGGCGAGCACTGAAGCTTTCTTT CASSTSEEGASTEAFF TRBV11-3 TRBD1 - TRBJ1-1
TGTGCCAGCAACCGGGACCAGGGGTACAATGAGCAGTTCTTC CASNRDQGYNEQFF TRBV2 - - TRBJ2-1
TGTGCCAGCAGCTCCGACTACCAAGTGGGAAACACCATATATTTT CASSSDYQVGNTIYF TRBV11-2 - once TRBJ1-3
TGTGCCAGCAGTCCACGTATGGGGACAGGACCCTACGAGCAGTACTTC CASSPRMGTGPYEQYF TRBV28 TRBD1 - TRBJ2-7
TGTGCTAGTGGTTTCAACGAAAACACTGAAGCTTTCTTT CASGFNENTEAFF TRBV12-5 - once TRBJ1-1
TGTGCCAGCAGCTTAGGTCATGTCAGGGGGCCAGGGGAGCAGTACTTC CASSLGHVRGPGEQYF TRBV7-2 TRBD1 - TRBJ2-7
TGTGCCAGCAGCGAGATGAGGACTGGAGGGGATACGCAGTATTTT CASSEMRTGGDTQYF TRBV2 - few TRBJ2-3
TGCGCCAGCAGCCAAGTGTGGCCAAAAGGGGCCGGGGAGCTGTTTTTT CASSQVWPKGAGELFF TRBV4-1 - - TRBJ2-2
TGTGCCAGCAGCCAGATGACAGGGTTTTCTACAGATACGCAGTATTTT CASSQMTGFSTDTQYF TRBV7-9 TRBD1 - TRBJ2-3
TGTGCCAGCAGTGAAGAACAGCCATATAGCAATCAGCCCCAGCATTTT CASSEEQPYSNQPQHF TRBV2 - once TRBJ1-5
TGTGCCAGCAGCCAAGCTGGGCTAGCGGGAGGAGGGGGAAACATTCAGTACTTC CASSQAGLAGGGGNIQYF TRBV4-2 TRBD2 - TRBJ2-4
TGTGCCAGCAGTCTAAAACCGCGGACAGGGGCCTCTAGCACAGATACGCAGTATTTT CASSLKPRTGASSTDTQYF TRBV13 TRBD1 once TRBJ2-3
TGTGCCAGCAGTGAGGATCTTAGGACCCAGTACTTC CASSEDLRTQYF TRBV27 - few TRBJ2-5